This T cell receptor (beta chain) was obtained from a study of T cells in Graves' hyperthyroidism and ophthalmopathy. TCR beta CDR3 sequences were amplified from RNA transcripts. HTBI primers were employed in a first-round RT-PCR of the TCR CDR3. TCRdb recomputed calls from the multiplex PCR reads with MiXCR, one row per CDR3 protein. The sample lists a few hundred thousand distinct CDR3 sequences, around 16% occurring once. Calling Graves' hyperthyroidism stable meant ophthalmopathy did not progress within 18 months. Germline V CDR1 and CDR2: SGHAT, FQNNGV. This CDR3 comprises 20 residues. Trimming shortened V by 1 base and J by 0 bases, and 25 bases separated the two germline ends.

V and J are TRBV11-2 and TRBJ2-7; D ambiguous. The TCR comes from a woman younger than 30 with Graves' hyperthyroidism. Sequenced input: blood. This chain's CDR3 is CASSLVVVRVLSQSSYEQYF. CDR3 DNA: TGTGCCAGCAGCTTAGTGGTAGTTAGGGTCTTGTCCCAATCCTCCTACGAGCAGTACTTC.